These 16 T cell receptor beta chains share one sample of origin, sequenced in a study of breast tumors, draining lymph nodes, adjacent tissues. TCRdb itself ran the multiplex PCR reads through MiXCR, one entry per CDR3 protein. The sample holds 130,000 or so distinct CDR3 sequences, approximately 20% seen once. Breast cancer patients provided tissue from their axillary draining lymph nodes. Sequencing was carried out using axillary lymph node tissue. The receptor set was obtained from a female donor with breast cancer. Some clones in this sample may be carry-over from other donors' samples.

CDR3: CASSYSISSGSSDTQYF. For the CDR3, the DNA is TGTGCCAGCAGTTACTCGATCTCTAGCGGGAGTTCCGATACGCAGTATTTT. J is TRBJ2-3 and V is TRBV6-2 or TRBV6-3; 10 bases fit TRBD2. The CDR3 is 17 residues long. CDR1 and CDR2 from the germline V gene are MNHEY and SVGEGT. The junction had 9 bases not matched to a gene; V was cut back by 0 bases and J by 6 bases.

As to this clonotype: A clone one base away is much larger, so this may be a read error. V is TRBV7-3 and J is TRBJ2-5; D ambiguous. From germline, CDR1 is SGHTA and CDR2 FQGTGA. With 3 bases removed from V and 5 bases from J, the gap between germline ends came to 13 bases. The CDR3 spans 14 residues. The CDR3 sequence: CASSFHESSETQYF. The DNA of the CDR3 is TGTGCCAGCAGCTTTCACGAGAGTTCGGAGACCCAGTACTTC.

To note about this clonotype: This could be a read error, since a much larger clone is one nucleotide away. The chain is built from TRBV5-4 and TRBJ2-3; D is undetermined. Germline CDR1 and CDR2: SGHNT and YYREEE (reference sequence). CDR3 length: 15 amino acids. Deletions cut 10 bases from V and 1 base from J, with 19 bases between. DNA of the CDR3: TGTGCCGGCAACACCCAGTTACACGGCACAGATACGCAGTATTTT. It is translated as CAGNTQLHGTDTQYF. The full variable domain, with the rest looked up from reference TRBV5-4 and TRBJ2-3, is ETGVTQSPTHLIKTRGQQVTLRCSSQSGHNTVSWYQQALGQGPQFIFQYYREEENGRGNFPPRFSGLQFPNYSSELNVNALELDDSALYLCAGNTQLHGTDTQYFGPGTRLTVL.

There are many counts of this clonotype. CDR3 loop: CASSPGSNSGNTIYF. CDR3 DNA: TGTGCCAGCAGTCCCGGGAGCAACTCTGGAAACACCATATATTTT. The rearrangement uses TRBV12-3 or TRBV12-4 and TRBJ1-3, with D unresolved. V lost 5 bases and J lost 0, with 11 bases in between. This CDR3 has 15 amino acids.

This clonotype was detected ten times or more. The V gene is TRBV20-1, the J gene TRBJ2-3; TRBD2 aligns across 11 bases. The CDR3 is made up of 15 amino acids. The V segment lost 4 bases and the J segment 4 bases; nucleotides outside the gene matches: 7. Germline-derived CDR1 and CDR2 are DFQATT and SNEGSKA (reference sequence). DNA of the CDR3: TGCAGTGCTATCGAACTAGCGGGAGTCGCAGATACGCAGTATTTT. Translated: CSAIELAGVADTQYF.

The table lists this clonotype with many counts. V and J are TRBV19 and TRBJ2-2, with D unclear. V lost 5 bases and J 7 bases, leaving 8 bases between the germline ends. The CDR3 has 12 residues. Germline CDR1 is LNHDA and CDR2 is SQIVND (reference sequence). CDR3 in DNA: TGTGCCAGTAGTTTGGGGATCGGGGAGCTGTTTTTT. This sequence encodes CASSLGIGELFF.

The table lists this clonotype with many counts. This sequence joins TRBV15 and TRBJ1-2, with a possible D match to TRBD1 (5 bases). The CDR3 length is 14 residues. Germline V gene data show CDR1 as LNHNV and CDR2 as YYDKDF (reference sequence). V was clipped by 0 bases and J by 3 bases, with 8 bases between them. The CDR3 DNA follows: TGTGCCACCAGCAGAGAGGAACAGGACTATGGCTACACCTTC. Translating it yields CATSREEQDYGYTF.

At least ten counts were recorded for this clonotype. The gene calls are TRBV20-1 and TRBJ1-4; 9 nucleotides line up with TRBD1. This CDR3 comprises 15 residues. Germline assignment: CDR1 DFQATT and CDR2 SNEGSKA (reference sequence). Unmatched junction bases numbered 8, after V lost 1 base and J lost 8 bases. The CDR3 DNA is TGCAGTGCTAGAGGCTCCGGGACAGGGCGGGAAAAACTGTTTTTT. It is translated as CSARGSGTGREKLFF.

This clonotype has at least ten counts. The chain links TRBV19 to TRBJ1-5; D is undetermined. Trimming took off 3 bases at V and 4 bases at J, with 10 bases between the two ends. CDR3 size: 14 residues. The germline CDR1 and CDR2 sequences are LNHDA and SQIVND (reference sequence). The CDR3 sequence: CASSIQTGNQPQHF. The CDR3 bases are TGTGCCAGTAGTATCCAGACGGGAAATCAGCCCCAGCATTTT.

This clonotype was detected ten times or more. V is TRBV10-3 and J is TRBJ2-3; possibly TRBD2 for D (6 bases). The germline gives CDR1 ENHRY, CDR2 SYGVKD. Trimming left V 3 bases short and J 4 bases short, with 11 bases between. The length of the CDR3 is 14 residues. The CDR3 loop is CAISESRDSDTQYF. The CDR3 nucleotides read TGTGCCATCAGTGAATCCCGGGACTCAGATACGCAGTATTTT.

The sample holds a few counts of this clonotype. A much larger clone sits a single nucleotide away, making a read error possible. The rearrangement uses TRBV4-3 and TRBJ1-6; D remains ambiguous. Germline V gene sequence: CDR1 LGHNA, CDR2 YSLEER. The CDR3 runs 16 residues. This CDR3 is CASSQVLDGVDSPLHF. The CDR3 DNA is TGCGCCAGCAGCCAAGTCTTGGACGGGGTGGATTCACCCCTCCATTTT.

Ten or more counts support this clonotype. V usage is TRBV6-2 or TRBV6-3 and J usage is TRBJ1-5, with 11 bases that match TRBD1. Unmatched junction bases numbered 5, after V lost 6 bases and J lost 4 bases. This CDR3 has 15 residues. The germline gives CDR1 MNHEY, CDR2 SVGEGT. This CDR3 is CASRSGTGGNQPQHF. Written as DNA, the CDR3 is TGTGCCAGCAGATCCGGGACAGGGGGTAATCAGCCCCAGCATTTT.

The CDR3 nucleotides read TGTGCTAGCGGAACAGAGAAAGGAGGCTCCTACAATGAGCAGTTCTTC. Translating gives CASGTEKGGSYNEQFF. This sequence joins TRBV12-3 or TRBV12-4 and TRBJ2-1; the D gene is possibly TRBD2 (6 bases). The CDR3 is 16 amino acids.

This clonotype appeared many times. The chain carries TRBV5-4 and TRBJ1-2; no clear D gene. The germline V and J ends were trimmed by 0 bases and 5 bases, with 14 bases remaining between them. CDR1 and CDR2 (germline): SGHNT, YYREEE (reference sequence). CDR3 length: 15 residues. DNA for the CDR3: TGTGCCAGCAGCTTGGGCTTCGGGTCACCTTATGGCTACACCTTC. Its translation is CASSLGFGSPYGYTF. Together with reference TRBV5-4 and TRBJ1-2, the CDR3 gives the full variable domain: ETGVTQSPTHLIKTRGQQVTLRCSSQSGHNTVSWYQQALGQGPQFIFQYYREEENGRGNFPPRFSGLQFPNYSSELNVNALELDDSALYLCASSLGFGSPYGYTFGSGTRLTVV.

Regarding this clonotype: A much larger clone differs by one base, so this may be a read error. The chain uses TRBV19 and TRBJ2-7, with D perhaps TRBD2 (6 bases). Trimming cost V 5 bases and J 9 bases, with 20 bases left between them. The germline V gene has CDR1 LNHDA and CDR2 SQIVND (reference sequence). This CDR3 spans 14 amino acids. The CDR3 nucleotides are TGTGCCAGTAGTCAGTCCGGGACTCCGGCCGGGCAGTACTTC. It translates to CASSQSGTPAGQYF.

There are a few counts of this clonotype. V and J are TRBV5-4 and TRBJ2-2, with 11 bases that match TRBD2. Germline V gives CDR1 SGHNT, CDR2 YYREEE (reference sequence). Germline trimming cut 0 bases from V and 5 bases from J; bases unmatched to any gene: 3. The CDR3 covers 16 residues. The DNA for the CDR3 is TGTGCCAGCAGCTTGGGAACTAGCGGGAGAACCGGGGAGCTGTTTTTT. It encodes CASSLGTSGRTGELFF. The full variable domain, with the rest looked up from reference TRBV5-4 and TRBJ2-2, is ETGVTQSPTHLIKTRGQQVTLRCSSQSGHNTVSWYQQALGQGPQFIFQYYREEENGRGNFPPRFSGLQFPNYSSELNVNALELDDSALYLCASSLGTSGRTGELFFGEGSRLTVL.